The rows below give T cell receptor beta chains drawn from one sample of a study of blood T cell repertoires in COVID-19. Clones were sequenced by immunoSEQ multiplex PCR, and TCRdb holds only the in-frame ones, with some missing. The sample records about 150,000 clones, about four fifths being singletons. Source material: peripheral blood. All receptors come from a woman aged 55-69 years with acute or convalescent COVID-19. Each CDR3 is given with its conserved first and last residue. A D gene is named only where the DNA matches it firmly. Where a row states a size, it is once, few, many or the class of an expanded clone; other rows omit it.

V gene	J gene	clone size	D gene	CDR3 DNA	CDR3 protein
TRBV5-1	TRBJ1-2	NA	NA	TGCGCCAGCAGCTTATCGGGGGGGCTCGATGGTGGCTACACCTTC	CASSLSGGLDGGYTF
TRBV27	TRBJ2-3	NA	TRBD2	TGTGCCAGCAGCCAGCGGGGGGGCCTGGATACGCAGTATTTT	CASSQRGGLDTQYF
TRBV5-5	TRBJ1-3	NA	TRBD1	TGTGCCAGCAGCGGACAGGCCTCTGGAAACACCATATATTTT	CASSGQASGNTIYF
TRBV7-6	TRBJ2-1	NA	TRBD2	TGTGCCAGCAGCTTTTACCCCCTAGCGGGGGCGACCTACAATGAGCAGTTCTTC	CASSFYPLAGATYNEQFF
TRBV14	TRBJ1-5	NA	NA	TGTGCCAGCAGCCAAGTCAACGGCAGACATAGCAATCAGCCCCAGCATTTT	CASSQVNGRHSNQPQHF
TRBV18	TRBJ1-1	NA	NA	TGTGCCAGCTTGCGGACAGTGGAGATGAACACTGAAGCTTTCTTT	CASLRTVEMNTEAFF
TRBV18	TRBJ1-1	NA	TRBD1	TGTGCCAGCTCACCTGGACAGGGGGAAACTGAAGCTTTCTTT	CASSPGQGETEAFF
TRBV29-1	TRBJ2-7	once	NA	TGCAGCGTTGAAGCTCGTGGGAGGGACAGGCCCACCTACGAGCAGTACTTC	CSVEARGRDRPTYEQYF
TRBV19	TRBJ2-7	NA	TRBD1	TGTGCCAGTAGTGTTAGCTTAACCGGGACAGGGACCTACGAGCAGTACTTC	CASSVSLTGTGTYEQYF
TRBV5-6	TRBJ1-1	once	NA	TGTGCCAGCAGTTGGGGGGGCGAAGCTTTCTTT	CASSWGGEAFF
TRBV18	TRBJ1-3	NA	NA	TGTGCCAGCTCACCGTCATCTCCTGGGGGGACGGGAAACACCATATATTTT	CASSPSSPGGTGNTIYF
TRBV5-1	TRBJ1-6	few	NA	TGCGCCAGCAGTCAGGGTATGAGTGAAGGAACGAATTCACCCCTCCACTTT	CASSQGMSEGTNSPLHF
TRBV7-6	TRBJ1-6	once	TRBD1	TGTGCCAGCAGCTTAGCGGGACAGGGCGGTTCACCCCTCCACTTT	CASSLAGQGGSPLHF
TRBV2	TRBJ2-5	NA	TRBD1	TGTGCCAGGCGGACAGGGGAAGAGACCCAGTACTTC	CARRTGEETQYF
TRBV3-1/TRBV3-2	TRBJ1-6	NA	TRBD1	TGTGCCAGCAGCCAACAACAGGGGGTGAATTCACCCCTCCACTTT	CASSQQQGVNSPLHF
TRBV9	TRBJ2-2	NA	TRBD2	TGTGCCAGCAGCGTAGCGGGACTAGCGGGGCTCAACACCGGGGAGCTGTTTTTT	CASSVAGLAGLNTGELFF
TRBV19	TRBJ1-2	NA	TRBD1	TGTGCCAGTAGTATAGACCTCTGGCCCGGGACAGGGTCCTATGGCTACACCTTC	CASSIDLWPGTGSYGYTF
TRBV15	TRBJ1-5	NA	TRBD1	TGTGCCACCAGCCCTCAGGGGGTTAGTAGCAATCAGCCCCAGCATTTT	CATSPQGVSSNQPQHF
TRBV4-1	TRBJ2-5	NA	TRBD2	TGCGCCAGCAGCCAAGATTACGGCGGGGGGATTTCGGAGACCCAGTACTTC	CASSQDYGGGISETQYF
TRBV18	TRBJ2-3	NA	NA	TGTGCCAGCTCACCACTGGGAGGTAGCACAGATACGCAGTATTTT	CASSPLGGSTDTQYF
TRBV19	TRBJ1-1	NA	NA	TGTGCCAGTAGTATAGTAACGGGGATTGAAGCTTTCTTT	CASSIVTGIEAFF
TRBV30	TRBJ2-7	NA	NA	TGTGCCTGGTGTAGGGGGGGGGCGGTACCCTACGAGCAGTACTTC	CAWCRGGAVPYEQYF
TRBV5-6	TRBJ2-2	NA	NA	TGTGCCAGCAGCTCTGACTCCAATACTAACACCGGGGAGCTGTTTTTT	CASSSDSNTNTGELFF
TRBV11-3	TRBJ2-1	NA	TRBD1	TGTGCCAGCAGCTTGGGACAGCGGGAGCAGTTCTTC	CASSLGQREQFF
TRBV6-5	TRBJ1-3	NA	NA	TGTGCCAGCAGGAGAGGAGTCGGAAACACCATATATTTT	CASRRGVGNTIYF
TRBV28	TRBJ2-6	NA	NA	TGTGCCAGCAACTCAGCGGGCACAACCGGGGCCAACGTCCTGACTTTC	CASNSAGTTGANVLTF
TRBV5-6	TRBJ1-5	NA	TRBD1	TGTGCCAGCAGCCTGACAGGGTACAATCAGCCCCAGCATTTT	CASSLTGYNQPQHF
TRBV7-9	TRBJ2-1	once	NA	TGTGCCAGCAGCTTATTGACTTACAACTCCTACAATGAGCAGTTCTTC	CASSLLTYNSYNEQFF
TRBV29-1	TRBJ1-2	once	NA	TGCAGCGTTGGGGTTCCAGGGACTTCCTATGGCTACACCTTC	CSVGVPGTSYGYTF
TRBV14	TRBJ2-1	NA	TRBD2	TGTGCCAGCAGCCGAAAATTAGCGGGGGGGCGGCGAAATGAGCAGTTCTTC	CASSRKLAGGRRNEQFF
TRBV10-3	TRBJ1-2	few	TRBD1	TGTGCCATCAGATTAGCCGGGACAGAGGGCGGCTACACCTTC	CAIRLAGTEGGYTF
TRBV13	TRBJ2-2	few	TRBD1	TGTGCCAGCAGCTCTTTAGGGGACAGGGTGAACACCGGGGAGCTGTTTTTT	CASSSLGDRVNTGELFF
TRBV9	TRBJ1-4	NA	NA	TGTGCCAGCAGCGTAGGGTTACAGGAATGGACTAATGAAAAACTGTTTTTT	CASSVGLQEWTNEKLFF
TRBV15	TRBJ2-2	NA	NA	TGTGCCACCAGCAGAGACACTTATAACACCGGGGAGCTGTTTTTT	CATSRDTYNTGELFF
TRBV6-6	TRBJ1-3	many	TRBD1	TGTGCCAGCAGTACGACAGGGGGGTCTGGAAACACCATATATTTT	CASSTTGGSGNTIYF
TRBV5-1	TRBJ1-2	few	NA	TGCGCCAGCAGCGATGGACAGTTCTATGGCTACACCTTC	CASSDGQFYGYTF
TRBV5-5	TRBJ2-7	NA	TRBD1	TGTGCCAGCAGCTTGCGGACAGGGGGCACGTTTGCGCGAGAGCAGTACTTC	CASSLRTGGTFAREQYF
TRBV28	TRBJ1-4	few	NA	TGTGCCAGCAGTCTATACAGCGGGTTTGGTGAAAAACTGTTTTTT	CASSLYSGFGEKLFF
TRBV3-1/TRBV3-2	TRBJ1-2	NA	TRBD1	TGTGCCAGCAGCCAGGCCGGGACAGAGTTTAACTATGGCTACACCTTC	CASSQAGTEFNYGYTF
TRBV4-1	TRBJ2-2	NA	NA	TGCGCCAGCAGCACCGGGACAAGGAACACCGGGGAGCTGTTTTTT	CASSTGTRNTGELFF
TRBV28	TRBJ2-3	NA	NA	TGTGCCAGTGGATTAACAGGGTCGGGAGATACGCAGTATTTT	CASGLTGSGDTQYF
TRBV9	TRBJ2-2	few	NA	TGTGCCAGCAGCAAAACAGGGATCCCCGGGGAGCTGTTTTTT	CASSKTGIPGELFF
TRBV7-3	TRBJ2-2	NA	NA	TGTGCCAGCAGCTTAATCGGGACTGACACCGGGGAGCTGTTTTTT	CASSLIGTDTGELFF
TRBV6-5	TRBJ1-1	NA	NA	TGTGCCAGCAGTTACTCGATGAGGGAAGCTTTCTTT	CASSYSMREAFF
TRBV11-2	TRBJ1-4	few	TRBD1	TGTGCCAGCCGCCAGGGGACAGGGGGCAAGAATGAAAAACTGTTTTTT	CASRQGTGGKNEKLFF
TRBV6-6	TRBJ1-2	NA	TRBD1	TGTGCCAGCAGTCAGGGACAGGGGGCTGTTGAGGGCTACACCTTC	CASSQGQGAVEGYTF
TRBV5-1	TRBJ1-4	NA	NA	TGCGCCAGCAGCTTGGCCGTGGGGGCTCTGAATGAAAAACTGTTTTTT	CASSLAVGALNEKLFF
TRBV6-5	TRBJ1-1	NA	TRBD1	TGTGCCAGCAACCCTTCCAGGGGGGTGAACACTGAAGCTTTCTTT	CASNPSRGVNTEAFF
TRBV18	TRBJ1-2	NA	TRBD1	TGTGCCAGCTCACCAGCGGCAGGGGGCTATGGCTACACCTTC	CASSPAAGGYGYTF
TRBV27	TRBJ2-3	NA	TRBD2	TGTGCCAGCAGTTCACTAGCGGGGGGGTTTACAGATACGCAGTATTTT	CASSSLAGGFTDTQYF
TRBV3-1/TRBV3-2	TRBJ1-1	NA	TRBD1	TGTGCCAGCAGCCAAACAGGGGTAGGGACTGAAGCTTTCTTT	CASSQTGVGTEAFF
TRBV27	TRBJ2-5	NA	NA	TGTGCCAGCAGTTCCGGGGTTGGTATGGCCCAGTACTTC	CASSSGVGMAQYF
TRBV3-1/TRBV3-2	TRBJ1-2	NA	NA	TGTGCCAGCAGCCAAGAGGAGTTGGGGGCGATCTATGGCTACACCTTC	CASSQEELGAIYGYTF
TRBV28	TRBJ1-2	NA	TRBD1	TGTGCCAGCAGTCAAAACAGGGGACGGGTCTATGGCTACACCTTC	CASSQNRGRVYGYTF
TRBV3-1/TRBV3-2	TRBJ2-6	NA	TRBD1	TGTGCCAGCAGCCAAAAGGGGACAGGGACTGGGGCCAACGTCCTGACTTTC	CASSQKGTGTGANVLTF
TRBV19	TRBJ2-3	NA	NA	TGTGCCACCTCTACCCCCCGATCAGATACGCAGTATTTT	CATSTPRSDTQYF
TRBV3-1/TRBV3-2	TRBJ2-2	NA	TRBD1	TGTGCCAGCAGCTTACAGGGGGGCGACGGGGAGCTGTTTTTT	CASSLQGGDGELFF
TRBV2	TRBJ2-2	once	NA	TGTGCCAGCCAAGCGGTTACGAACACCGGGGAGCTGTTTTTT	CASQAVTNTGELFF
TRBV27	TRBJ2-2	NA	NA	TGTGCCAGCAGTTTTACCCACTTAAGCACCGGGGAGCTGTTTTTT	CASSFTHLSTGELFF
TRBV7-2	TRBJ2-1	NA	TRBD2	TGTGCCAGCAGCTTAGGAAAGCTAGCGGGGAACAATGAGCAGTTCTTC	CASSLGKLAGNNEQFF